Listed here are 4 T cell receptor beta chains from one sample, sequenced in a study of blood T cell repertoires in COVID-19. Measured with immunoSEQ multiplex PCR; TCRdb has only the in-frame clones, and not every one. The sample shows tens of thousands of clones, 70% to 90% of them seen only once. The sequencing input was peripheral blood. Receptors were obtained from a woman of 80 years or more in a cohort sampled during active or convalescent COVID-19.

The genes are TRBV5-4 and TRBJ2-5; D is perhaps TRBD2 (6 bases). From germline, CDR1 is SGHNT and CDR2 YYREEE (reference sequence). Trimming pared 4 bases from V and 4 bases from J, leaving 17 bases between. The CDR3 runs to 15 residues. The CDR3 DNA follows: TGTGCCAGCAGCGCGGTGCGGCAGGGAGGAGAGACCCAGTACTTC. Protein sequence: CASSAVRQGGETQYF. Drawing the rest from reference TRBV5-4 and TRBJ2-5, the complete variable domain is ETGVTQSPTHLIKTRGQQVTLRCSSQSGHNTVSWYQQALGQGPQFIFQYYREEENGRGNFPPRFSGLQFPNYSSELNVNALELDDSALYLCASSAVRQGGETQYFGPGTRLLVL.

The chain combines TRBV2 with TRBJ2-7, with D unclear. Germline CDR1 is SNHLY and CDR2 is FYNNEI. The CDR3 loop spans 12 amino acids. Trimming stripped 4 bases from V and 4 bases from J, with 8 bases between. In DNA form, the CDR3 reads TGTGCCAGCAGTGTAGTTATTTACGAGCAGTACGTC. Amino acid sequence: CASSVVIYEQYV.

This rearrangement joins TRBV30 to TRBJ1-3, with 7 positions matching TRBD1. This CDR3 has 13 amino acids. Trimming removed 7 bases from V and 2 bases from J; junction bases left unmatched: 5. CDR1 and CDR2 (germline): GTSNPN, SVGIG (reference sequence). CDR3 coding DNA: TGTGCCTTGCAGACAGGGACTGGAAACACCATATATTTT. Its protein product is CALQTGTGNTIYF. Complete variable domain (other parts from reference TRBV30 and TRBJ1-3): SQTIHQWPATLVQPVGSPLSLECTVEGTSNPNLYWYRQAAGRGLQLLFYSVGIGQISSEVPQNLSASRPQDRQFILSSKKLLLSDSGFYLCALQTGTGNTIYFGEGSWLTVV.

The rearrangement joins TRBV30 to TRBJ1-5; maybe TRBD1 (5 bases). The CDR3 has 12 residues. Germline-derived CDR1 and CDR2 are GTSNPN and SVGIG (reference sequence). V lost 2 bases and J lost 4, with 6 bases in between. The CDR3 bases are TGTGCCTGGAGTTCAGGGAATCAGCCCCAGCATTTT. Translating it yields CAWSSGNQPQHF.